Listed below are T cell receptor beta chains from one sample, sequenced in a study of CD8 T cells in ankylosing spondylitis. TCRdb called the 5' RACE reads again in MiXCR, with one record for every CDR3 protein. Of 400,000 or so distinct CDR3 sequences listed, 20% to 30% are singletons. Material for sequencing was blood, either unsorted or a sorted T cell fraction (not recorded which). The source is a male donor with ankylosing spondylitis. Both conserved end residues are part of each CDR3. Each record gives: CDR3 length, J gene, clone size, D gene, V gene, CDR3 protein, CDR3 DNA. A D gene is named only where the DNA matches it firmly. Clone size is not always given. Where it is, it says once, few, many or a class for expanded clones.

13 TRBJ2-7 . TRBD1 TRBV5-1 CASSPGQTYEQYF TGCGCCAGCAGTCCGGGACAGACCTACGAGCAGTACTTC
13 TRBJ1-1 . . TRBV19 CASTKDKNTEAFF TGTGCCAGTACCAAGGACAAGAACACTGAAGCTTTCTTT
14 TRBJ2-2 . . TRBV14 CASGGRWNTGELFF TGTGCCAGCGGGGGCAGATGGAACACCGGGGAGCTGTTTTTT
16 TRBJ2-1 . TRBD2 TRBV6-1 CASSDRTSGRSNEQFF TGTGCCAGCAGTGATAGGACTAGCGGGAGAAGCAATGAGCAGTTCTTC
15 TRBJ1-1 . . TRBV7-2 CASSLLGGGYTEAFF TGTGCCAGCAGCTTACTAGGGGGTGGTTACACTGAAGCTTTCTTT
13 TRBJ2-1 . . TRBV12-3/TRBV12-4 CASSPPRTNEQFF TGTGCCAGCAGCCCTCCTAGAACCAATGAGCAGTTCTTC
12 TRBJ1-2 few . TRBV25-1 CASSEFYYGYTF TGTGCCAGCAGTGAATTTTACTATGGCTACACCTTC
14 TRBJ2-5 . TRBD2 TRBV12-3/TRBV12-4 CASSLGGSWETQYF TGTGCCAGCAGTTTAGGCGGGAGTTGGGAGACCCAGTACTTC
14 TRBJ2-1 . . TRBV10-1 CASSAGASYNEQFF TGCGCCAGCAGTGCCGGGGCGTCCTACAATGAGCAGTTCTTC
14 TRBJ2-1 many TRBD1 TRBV29-1 CSVDRDRVNNEQFF TGCAGCGTGGACCGGGACAGGGTTAACAATGAGCAGTTCTTC
14 TRBJ2-5 . . TRBV5-1 CASSLAVYQETQYF TGCGCCAGCAGCTTGGCTGTGTACCAAGAGACCCAGTACTTC
12 TRBJ1-6 few . TRBV12-3/TRBV12-4 CASSLGVVPLHF TGTGCCAGCAGCCTCGGCGTGGTTCCCCTCCACTTT
16 TRBJ1-2 few . TRBV29-1 CSVEDRGGGLNYGYTF TGCAGCGTTGAAGATCGGGGGGGTGGTCTTAACTATGGCTACACCTTC
15 TRBJ1-1 . . TRBV14 CASSPRQRVNTEAFF TGTGCCAGCAGCCCGAGACAGCGAGTTAACACTGAAGCTTTCTTT
17 TRBJ1-2 few TRBD1 TRBV5-1 CASSLGGQAPGFDGYTF TGCGCCAGCAGCTTGGGGGGACAGGCTCCTGGATTTGATGGCTACACCTTC
14 TRBJ1-1 once . TRBV7-2 CASSAPRRAAEAFF TGTGCCAGCAGCGCCCCCAGACGAGCGGCTGAAGCTTTCTTT
17 TRBJ1-3 . TRBD1 TRBV4-1 CASSRQGIALTGNTIYF TGCGCCAGCAGCCGACAGGGAATCGCACTGACTGGAAACACCATATATTTT
15 TRBJ2-1 . TRBD2 TRBV5-1 CASSTGLAGGLEQFF TGCGCCAGCAGCACGGGACTAGCGGGAGGCTTAGAGCAGTTCTTC
14 TRBJ1-2 . . TRBV18 CASSPILGDAGYTF TGTGCCAGCTCACCAATTTTGGGGGACGCGGGCTACACCTTC
15 TRBJ1-2 . TRBD1 TRBV28 CASSLPDREGRGYTF TGTGCCAGCAGTCTCCCCGACAGGGAGGGTAGAGGCTACACCTTC
17 TRBJ2-1 . TRBD2 TRBV24-1 CATSEGWSGSIYNEQFF TGTGCCACCAGTGAAGGGTGGAGCGGGAGTATCTACAATGAGCAGTTCTTC
15 TRBJ2-3 few TRBD2 TRBV5-6 CASSPSGRVPDTQYF TGTGCCAGCAGCCCTAGCGGGAGAGTGCCAGATACGCAGTATTTT
13 TRBJ2-7 . . TRBV12-3/TRBV12-4 CASSPYRLYEQYF TGTGCCAGCAGTCCTTATCGGTTATACGAGCAGTACTTC
13 TRBJ1-6 many . TRBV12-3/TRBV12-4 CASSFGWSSPLHF TGTGCCAGCAGTTTCGGGTGGAGTTCACCCCTCCACTTT
13 TRBJ2-5 few . TRBV29-1 CSVAPQGGETQYF TGCAGCGTTGCCCCACAGGGTGGAGAGACCCAGTACTTC
12 TRBJ1-1 . TRBD1 TRBV19 CASSPSGQSAFF TGTGCCAGTAGTCCCTCGGGACAGTCAGCTTTCTTT
17 TRBJ1-1 few . TRBV20-1 CSARGGGKGLSNTEAFF TGCAGTGCTAGAGGGGGGGGTAAGGGGCTTTCGAACACTGAAGCTTTCTTT